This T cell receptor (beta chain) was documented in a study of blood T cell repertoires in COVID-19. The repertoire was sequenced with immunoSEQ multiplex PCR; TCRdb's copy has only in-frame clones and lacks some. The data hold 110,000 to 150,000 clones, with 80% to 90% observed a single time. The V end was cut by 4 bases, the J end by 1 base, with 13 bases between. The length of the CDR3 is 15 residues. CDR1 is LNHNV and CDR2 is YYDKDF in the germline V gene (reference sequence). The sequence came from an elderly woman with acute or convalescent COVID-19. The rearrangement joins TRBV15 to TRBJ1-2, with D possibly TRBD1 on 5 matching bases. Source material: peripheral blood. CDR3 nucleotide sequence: TGTGCCACCAGCATAGGAGACAGATTTAACTATGGCTACACCTTC. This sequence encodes CATSIGDRFNYGYTF.